This T cell receptor (beta chain) was profiled in a study of T cells in Graves' hyperthyroidism and ophthalmopathy. Regions amplified from RNA transcripts were the TCR beta CDR3 regions. The HTBI primer set served for first-round RT-PCR of the TCR CDR3. TCRdb processed the multiplex PCR reads anew with MiXCR; each CDR3 protein has one entry. The sample has some 770,000 distinct CDR3 sequences, roughly 15% seen once. Germline CDR1 is DFQATT and CDR2 is SNEGSKA (reference sequence). The V end lost 3 bases, the J end lost 1 base, and 6 bases lay between the germline ends. The CDR3 spans 12 residues. What was sequenced was blood. This TCR came from a young man with Graves' hyperthyroidism. The rearrangement links TRBV20-1 to TRBJ2-5, with unresolved D. CDR3 nucleotide sequence: TGCAGTGCTAGGTTCGCCCAAGAGACCCAGTACTTC. The encoded protein is CSARFAQETQYF.